The 5 T cell receptor beta chains below all came from one sample that was sequenced in a study of T cell changes during pregnancy in multiple sclerosis. Profiling relied on immunoSEQ multiplex PCR, and the TCRdb table lists in-frame clones only, not all of them. The sample has under 45,000 clones, over 85% seen once. Specimen: CD4+ T cells from peripheral blood mononuclear cells, collected in the first trimester of pregnancy. These receptors all stem from a female donor with multiple sclerosis, enrolled in a pregnancy study.

The CDR3 sequence: CASSRGLAGNGGELFF. CDR3 coding DNA: TGTGCCAGCAGCCGGGGACTAGCGGGAAACGGCGGGGAGCTGTTTTTT. The chain carries TRBV5-6 and TRBJ2-2, with 13 bases matching TRBD2. V shed 4 bases and J 7 bases; nucleotides not matched to a gene: 7. The germline V gene has CDR1 SGHDT and CDR2 YYEEEE. The CDR3 totals 16 residues.

Concerning this clone: Other nucleotide sequences in the sample specify the same CDR3. V and J are TRBV28 and TRBJ1-1, with D unresolved. CDR3 length: 14 amino acids. V dropped 6 bases and J dropped 0 bases, with 11 bases sitting between them. Per the germline V gene, CDR1 is MDHEN and CDR2 is SYDVKM. CDR3 nucleotides: TGTGCCAGCAGCCCCGGAGCGTTGAACACTGAAGCTTTCTTT. It translates to CASSPGALNTEAFF.

The table lists this clone with a count of one. The gene calls are TRBV4-1 and TRBJ2-7; 10 bases line up with TRBD2. The CDR3 contains 16 residues. Germline V gives CDR1 MGHRA, CDR2 YSYEKL. V gave up 3 bases and J gave up 4 bases; unmatched junction bases: 9. The CDR3 bases are TGCGCCAGCAGCCACCCTACCCTAGCGGGAGCATACGAGCAGTACTTC. Protein product: CASSHPTLAGAYEQYF.

This chain joins TRBV4-1 and TRBJ1-5, with 7 bases fitting TRBD1. V trimming: 0 bases; J trimming: 5 bases; junction bases outside the gene matches: 4. Germline CDR1 reads MGHRA; CDR2 reads YSYEKL. This CDR3 is built from 15 residues. Here the CDR3 reads CASSQDGTGDQPQHF. In DNA, the CDR3 is TGCGCCAGCAGCCAAGACGGCACAGGGGATCAGCCCCAGCATTTT.

J is TRBJ2-1 and V is TRBV11-3; 12 nucleotides line up with TRBD2. Germline trimming cut 2 bases from V and 4 bases from J; bases unmatched to any gene: 3. Germline V gene data show CDR1 as SGHNT and CDR2 as YENEEA. The CDR3 totals 16 residues. CDR3 loop: CASSLTSGRSYNEQFF. The CDR3 DNA reads TGTGCCAGCAGCTTAACTAGCGGGAGGTCGTACAATGAGCAGTTCTTC.